A selection of T cell receptor beta chains follows, all from one sample in a study of yellow fever vaccine responses in identical twins. Via MiXCR, TCRdb re-called the RT-PCR reads, giving one row per CDR3 protein. The data show thousands of distinct CDR3 sequences, with around 87% seen just once and approximately 1.7% held by the top ten. Sequences were derived from T cells from blood (PBMCs), unsorted or a sorted subset (not recorded which), sampled before or after yellow fever vaccination (not recorded which). The receptors shown here come from a woman aged 18-30 years who received the yellow fever vaccine. CDR3s include the opening cysteine and the closing phenylalanine or tryptophan. The D gene is left open where the match is weak. Size values are once, few and many counts, or a class for expanded clones, and some rows have none.

clone size | J gene | V gene | D gene | CDR3 DNA | CDR3 protein
. | TRBJ2-4 | TRBV2 | . | TGTGCCAGCAGGGAGGGACAGAGAAACATTCAGTACTTC | CASREGQRNIQYF
. | TRBJ2-2 | TRBV4-3 | TRBD2 | TGCGCCAGCAGCCAATTCACTAGCGGGAGCACCGGGGAGCTGTTTTTT | CASSQFTSGSTGELFF
. | TRBJ1-6 | TRBV6-1 | TRBD1 | TGTGCCAGCAGCGTCCAGGGGGCGGAAGGCTCACCCCTCCACTTT | CASSVQGAEGSPLHF
. | TRBJ1-1 | TRBV2 | . | TGTGCCAGCAAGAGGACATTGAACACTGAAGCTTTCTTT | CASKRTLNTEAFF
. | TRBJ2-1 | TRBV7-9 | TRBD1 | TGTGCCAGCAGCCTATACCCAGGGGGTGATAGGGATGAGCAGTTCTTC | CASSLYPGGDRDEQFF
. | TRBJ2-7 | TRBV5-1 | TRBD1 | TGCGCCAGCAGCCTGGTGGACAGGACATCCTACGAGCAGTACTTC | CASSLVDRTSYEQYF
. | TRBJ2-1 | TRBV5-1 | . | TGCGCCAGCAGCTTGGTAGGGGACAATGAGCAGTTCTTC | CASSLVGDNEQFF
few | TRBJ1-6 | TRBV6-2/TRBV6-3 | . | TGTGCCAGCAGTTACGCAGACAGGCGCAATTCACCCCTCCACTTT | CASSYADRRNSPLHF
. | TRBJ2-1 | TRBV29-1 | TRBD2 | TGCAGCGTTGTGACTAGCCCATCCAATGAGCAGTTCTTC | CSVVTSPSNEQFF
. | TRBJ2-5 | TRBV5-6 | . | TGTGCCAGCAGCTTCGTGGGGGCCCAAGAGACCCAGTACTTC | CASSFVGAQETQYF
once | TRBJ2-1 | TRBV4-3 | . | TGCGCCAGCAGCCAAGATTCTATACCCAACAATGAGCAGTTCTTC | CASSQDSIPNNEQFF
. | TRBJ2-7 | TRBV11-2 | . | TGTGCCAGCAGCCCCGGCCGGGGAAACTACGAGCAGTACTTC | CASSPGRGNYEQYF
. | TRBJ2-7 | TRBV7-2 | TRBD2 | TGTGCCAGCAGCCTAGCGGGAGGGCCTCCCAACGAGCAGTACTTC | CASSLAGGPPNEQYF
. | TRBJ2-7 | TRBV29-1 | TRBD1 | TGCAGCGTAACCACCGGGACAGGTTCTTCCTACGAGCAGTACTTC | CSVTTGTGSSYEQYF
. | TRBJ2-7 | TRBV20-1 | TRBD2 | TGCAGTGCTAGGGGACTAGCGGAAAACTCCTACGAGCAGTACTTC | CSARGLAENSYEQYF
. | TRBJ2-5 | TRBV5-5 | . | TGTGCCAGCAGCTTTAAGGGGGAAGGGACCCAGTACTTC | CASSFKGEGTQYF
once | TRBJ1-1 | TRBV11-3 | . | TGTGCCAGCAGCAAAGGGGGAGGCCGGGATGAAGCTTTCTTT | CASSKGGGRDEAFF
. | TRBJ2-2 | TRBV11-1 | TRBD1 | TGTGCCAGCAGCACCTTCGGGACAGGGCTAAACACCGGGGAGCTGTTTTTT | CASSTFGTGLNTGELFF
once | TRBJ2-4 | TRBV7-9 | TRBD1 | TGTGCCAGCAGCTTTGTAGTCGGACAGGGGGACATTCAGTACTTC | CASSFVVGQGDIQYF
. | TRBJ2-1 | TRBV20-1 | . | TGCAGTGCTCCTAGGACAAGGGCGGGCAATGAGCAGTTCTTC | CSAPRTRAGNEQFF
. | TRBJ2-5 | TRBV30 | . | TGTGCCTGGAGTCAAAGGCGCAGGGTAGAGACCCAGTACTTC | CAWSQRRRVETQYF
. | TRBJ2-3 | TRBV18 | . | TGTGCCAGCTCACCGAGTAGTTACGAAGATACGCAGTATTTT | CASSPSSYEDTQYF
. | TRBJ1-5 | TRBV15 | . | TGTGCCACCAGCAGACCTAATCAGCCCCAGCATTTT | CATSRPNQPQHF
. | TRBJ2-4 | TRBV9 | . | TGTGCCAGCAGCCCGCATAACGTAGCCAAAAACATTCAGTACTTC | CASSPHNVAKNIQYF
. | TRBJ2-3 | TRBV11-3 | . | TGTGCCAGCAGCTTCTACACAGATACGCAGTATTTT | CASSFYTDTQYF